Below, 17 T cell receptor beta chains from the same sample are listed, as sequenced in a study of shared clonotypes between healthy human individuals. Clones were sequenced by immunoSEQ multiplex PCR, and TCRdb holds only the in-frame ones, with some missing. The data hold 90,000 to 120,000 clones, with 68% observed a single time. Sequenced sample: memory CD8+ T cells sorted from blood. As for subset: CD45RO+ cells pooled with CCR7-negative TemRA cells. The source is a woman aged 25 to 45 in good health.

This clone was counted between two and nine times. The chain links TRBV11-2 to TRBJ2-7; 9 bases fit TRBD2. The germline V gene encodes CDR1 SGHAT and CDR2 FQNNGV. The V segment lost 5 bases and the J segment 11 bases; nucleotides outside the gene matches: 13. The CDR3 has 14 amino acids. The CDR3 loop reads CASSPLRPSGTKYF. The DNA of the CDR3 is TGTGCCAGCAGCCCCCTTCGGCCTAGCGGGACCAAGTACTTC.

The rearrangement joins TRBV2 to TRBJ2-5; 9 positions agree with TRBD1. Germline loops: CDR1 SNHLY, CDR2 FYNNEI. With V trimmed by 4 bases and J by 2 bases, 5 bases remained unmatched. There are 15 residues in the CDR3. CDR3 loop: CASSAEGQGQETQYF. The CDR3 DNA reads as TGTGCCAGCAGTGCGGAAGGACAGGGGCAAGAGACCCAGTACTTC.

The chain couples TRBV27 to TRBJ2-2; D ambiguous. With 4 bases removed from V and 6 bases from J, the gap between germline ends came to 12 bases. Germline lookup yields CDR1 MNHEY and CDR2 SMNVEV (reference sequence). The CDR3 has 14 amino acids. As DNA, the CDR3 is TGTGCCAGCAGTTACTGGGCGAAGTCCGGGGAGCTGTTTTTT. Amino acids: CASSYWAKSGELFF.

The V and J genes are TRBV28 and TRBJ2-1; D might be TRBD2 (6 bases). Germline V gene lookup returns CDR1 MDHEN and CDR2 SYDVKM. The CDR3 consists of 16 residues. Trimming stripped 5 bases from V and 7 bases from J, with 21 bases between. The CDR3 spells CASSGDWRYLDNEQFF. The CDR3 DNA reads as TGTGCCAGCAGTGGGGACTGGCGGTATTTAGATAATGAGCAGTTCTTC.

As DNA, the CDR3 is TGTGCCAGCAGCTGGGGGACAGACCTCTACAATGAGCAGTTCTTC. Translated: CASSWGTDLYNEQFF. The chain is built from TRBV5-8 and TRBJ2-1; TRBD1 agrees at 7 bases. Losses at the gene ends were 3 bases for V and 3 bases for J; bases not matched to a gene: 6. Germline CDR1 and CDR2: SGHTS and YDEGEE. This CDR3 comprises 15 residues.

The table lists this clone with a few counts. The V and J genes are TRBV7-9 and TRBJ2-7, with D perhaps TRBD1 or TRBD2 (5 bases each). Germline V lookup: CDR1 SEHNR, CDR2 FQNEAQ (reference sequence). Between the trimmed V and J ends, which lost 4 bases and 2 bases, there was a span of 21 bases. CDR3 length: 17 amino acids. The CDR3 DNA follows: TGTGCCAGCAGCTCGTGGCCGGGACCAACAACTCCCTACGAGCAGTACTTC. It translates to CASSSWPGPTTPYEQYF.

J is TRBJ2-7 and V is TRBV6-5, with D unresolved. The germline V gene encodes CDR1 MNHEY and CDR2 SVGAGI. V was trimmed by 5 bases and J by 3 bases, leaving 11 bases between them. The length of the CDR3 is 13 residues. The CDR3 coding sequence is TGTGCCAGCAGTCTAAGGCCGAGCTACGAGCAGTACTTC. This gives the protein CASSLRPSYEQYF.

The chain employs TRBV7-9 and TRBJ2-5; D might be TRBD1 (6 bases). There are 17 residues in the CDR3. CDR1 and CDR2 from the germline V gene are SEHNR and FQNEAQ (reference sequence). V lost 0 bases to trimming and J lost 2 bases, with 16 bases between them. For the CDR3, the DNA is TGTGCCAGCAGCTTAGCGAGGGGCAGGGGTCTGCAAGAGACCCAGTACTTC. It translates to CASSLARGRGLQETQYF.

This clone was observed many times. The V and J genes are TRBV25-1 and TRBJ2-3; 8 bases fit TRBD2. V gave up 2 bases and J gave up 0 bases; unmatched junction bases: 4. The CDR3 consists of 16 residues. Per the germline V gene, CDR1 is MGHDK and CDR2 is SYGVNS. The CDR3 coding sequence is TGTGCCAGCAGTGAAAGGGAGCGGGAGAGCACAGATACGCAGTATTTT. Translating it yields CASSERERESTDTQYF. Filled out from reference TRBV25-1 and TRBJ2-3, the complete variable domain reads EADIYQTPRYLVIGTGKKITLECSQTMGHDKMYWYQQDPGMELHLIHYSYGVNSTEKGDLSSESTVSRIRTEHFPLTLESARPSHTSQYLCASSERERESTDTQYFGPGTRLTVL.

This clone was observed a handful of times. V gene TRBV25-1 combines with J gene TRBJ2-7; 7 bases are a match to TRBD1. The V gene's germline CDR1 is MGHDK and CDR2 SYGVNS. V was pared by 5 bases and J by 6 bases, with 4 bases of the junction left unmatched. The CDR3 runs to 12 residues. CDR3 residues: CASSWNRGEQYF. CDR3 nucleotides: TGTGCCAGCAGTTGGAACAGGGGCGAGCAGTACTTC.

CDR3 DNA: TGCGCCAGCAGTCCGGGACTAGCGGGAGAAGGGGCTTACAATGAGCAGTTCTTC. This gives the protein CASSPGLAGEGAYNEQFF. The chain links TRBV10-1 to TRBJ2-1, with 14 positions matching TRBD2. The junction had 10 bases not matched to a gene; V was cut back by 5 bases and J by 4 bases. The CDR3 consists of 18 residues. The germline V gene encodes CDR1 WNHNN and CDR2 SYGVQD (reference sequence).

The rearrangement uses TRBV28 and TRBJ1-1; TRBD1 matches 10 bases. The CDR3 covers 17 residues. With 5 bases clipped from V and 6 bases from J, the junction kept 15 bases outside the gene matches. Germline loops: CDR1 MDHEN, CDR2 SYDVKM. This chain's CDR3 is CASSTLSGTGEIPEAFF. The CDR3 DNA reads TGTGCCAGCAGTACCTTATCCGGGACAGGGGAGATACCTGAAGCTTTCTTT.

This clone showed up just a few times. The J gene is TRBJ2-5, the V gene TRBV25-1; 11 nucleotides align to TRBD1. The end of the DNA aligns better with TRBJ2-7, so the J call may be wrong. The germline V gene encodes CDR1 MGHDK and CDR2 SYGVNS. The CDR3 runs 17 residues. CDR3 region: CASSTHRTGGWDYEQYF. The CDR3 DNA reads TGTGCCAGCAGTACCCATAGGACAGGGGGCTGGGACTACGAGCAGTACTTC.

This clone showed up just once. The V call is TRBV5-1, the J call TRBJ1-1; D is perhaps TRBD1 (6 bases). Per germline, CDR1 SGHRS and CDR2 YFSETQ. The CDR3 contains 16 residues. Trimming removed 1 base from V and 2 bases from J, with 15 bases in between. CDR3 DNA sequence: TGCGCCAGCAGCTTGAGGAACAGGGTGTTCAACACTGAAGCTTTCTTT. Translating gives CASSLRNRVFNTEAFF.

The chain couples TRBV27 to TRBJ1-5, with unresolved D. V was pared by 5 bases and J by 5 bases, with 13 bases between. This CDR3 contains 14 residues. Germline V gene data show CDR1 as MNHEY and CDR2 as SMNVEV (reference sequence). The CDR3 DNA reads TGTGCCAGCAGTACCGACCGGCTCCATCAGCCCCAGCATTTT. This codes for CASSTDRLHQPQHF.

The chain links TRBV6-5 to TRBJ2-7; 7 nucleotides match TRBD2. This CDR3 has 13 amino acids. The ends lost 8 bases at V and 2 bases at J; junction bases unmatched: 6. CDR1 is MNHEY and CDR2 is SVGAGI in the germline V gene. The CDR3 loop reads CASGTSAPYEQYF. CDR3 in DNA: TGTGCCAGCGGCACTAGCGCTCCCTACGAGCAGTACTTC.

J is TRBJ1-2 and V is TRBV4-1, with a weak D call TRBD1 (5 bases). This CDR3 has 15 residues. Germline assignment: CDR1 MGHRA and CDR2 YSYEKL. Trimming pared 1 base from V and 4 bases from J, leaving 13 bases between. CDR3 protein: CASSQGGGGFYGYTF. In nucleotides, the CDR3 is TGCGCCAGCAGCCAAGGCGGGGGAGGATTCTATGGCTACACCTTC.